This record covers a single TCR beta chain. Its antigen is as yet unknown. The time point was: cycle 4 day 1 (C4D1), after six to seven weeks of nivolumab. Every patient was affected by relapse after autologous stem cell transplantation, while exposure to brentuximab vedotin was not uniform. CD4+ T cells were purified from thawed PBMCs by magnetic negative selection. This record comes from a study of PD-1 blockade in classical Hodgkin lymphoma. Study in general: Patients were administered nivolumab (3 mg/kg intravenously) every 2 weeks. Study-level results: Newly diagnosed and completely responding patients shared comparable baseline diversity. Newly diagnosed patients reportedly trailed healthy donors in baseline TCR diversity.

Trimming left V 0 bases short and J 5 bases short, with 13 bases between. CDR3 length: 15 residues. The V gene's germline CDR1 is SNHLY and CDR2 FYNNEI. The table came from immunoSEQ multiplex PCR; TCRdb's copy has only in-frame clones and leaves some out. The sample lists 30,000 to 40,000 clones, 92% seen once, with roughly 0.27% in the top ten. The TCR originated in a human donor with classical Hodgkin lymphoma. Sample: CD4+ T cells from blood, taken before the fourth cycle of nivolumab. The chain carries TRBV2 and TRBJ2-5; tentative D call: TRBD1 (5 bases). CDR3 sequence: CASSEARQPGETQYF. The CDR3 DNA reads as TGTGCCAGCAGTGAAGCGCGCCAGCCAGGGGAGACCCAGTACTTC.